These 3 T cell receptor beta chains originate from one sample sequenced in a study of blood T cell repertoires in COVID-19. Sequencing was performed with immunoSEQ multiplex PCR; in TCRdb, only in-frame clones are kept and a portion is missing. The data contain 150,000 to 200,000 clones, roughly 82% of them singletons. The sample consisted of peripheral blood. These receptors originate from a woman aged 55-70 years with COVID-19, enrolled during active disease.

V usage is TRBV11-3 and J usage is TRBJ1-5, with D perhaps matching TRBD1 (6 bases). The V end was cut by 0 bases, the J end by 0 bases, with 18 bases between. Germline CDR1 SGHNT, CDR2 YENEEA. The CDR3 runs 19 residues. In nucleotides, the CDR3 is TGTGCCAGCAGCTTAGATCCGGTTCAGGGGAGAACTAGCAATCAGCCCCAGCATTTT. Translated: CASSLDPVQGRTSNQPQHF.

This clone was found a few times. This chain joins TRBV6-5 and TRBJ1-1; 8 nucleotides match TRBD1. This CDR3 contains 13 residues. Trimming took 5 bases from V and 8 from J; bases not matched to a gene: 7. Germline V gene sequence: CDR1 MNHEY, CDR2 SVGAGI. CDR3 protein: CASSQGAVAEAFF. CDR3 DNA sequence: TGTGCCAGCAGTCAGGGGGCGGTGGCAGAAGCTTTCTTT.

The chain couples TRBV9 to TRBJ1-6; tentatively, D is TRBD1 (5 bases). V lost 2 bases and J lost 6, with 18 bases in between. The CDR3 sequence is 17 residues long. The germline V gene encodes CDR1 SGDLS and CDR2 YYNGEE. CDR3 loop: CASSVSMAGRANSPLHF. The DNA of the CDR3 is TGTGCCAGCAGCGTCTCTATGGCGGGACGGGCTAATTCACCCCTCCACTTT.